Below, 30 T cell receptor beta chains from the same sample are listed, as sequenced in a study of blood T cells in healthy people across ages. A sample-barcoded 5' primer and a J-beta primer mix were used in a second PCR of about 7 to 12 cycles. Each CDR3 protein is one row after TCRdb ran MiXCR on the 5' RACE reads. The sample holds fewer than 2,000,000 distinct CDR3 sequences; around 40% are singletons and the top ten take under 30%. Sequenced: blood. These receptors were obtained from a human donor in good health.

The chain couples TRBV6-2 or TRBV6-3 to TRBJ1-1; 8 nucleotides align to TRBD1. J lost 5 bases, V lost 6 bases, and 5 bases had no gene match. Germline CDR1 reads MNHEY; CDR2 reads SVGEGT. CDR3 length: 13 amino acids. CDR3 residues: CASRQGARTEAFF. The CDR3 region has the DNA TGTGCCAGCAGGCAGGGGGCGCGAACTGAAGCTTTCTTT.

The J gene is TRBJ2-6, the V gene TRBV24-1; 10 bases agree with TRBD2. Germline values: CDR1 KGHDR, CDR2 SFDVKD. After removal of 4 bases from V and 0 bases from J, the junction contained 5 bases not matched to a gene. This CDR3 contains 18 residues. The CDR3 loop is CATSDPAGGPSGANVLTF. The DNA of the CDR3 is TGTGCCACCAGTGACCCAGCGGGGGGGCCCTCTGGGGCCAACGTCCTGACTTTC.

The chain couples TRBV27 to TRBJ2-7, with a possible D match to TRBD2 (6 bases). Germline assignment: CDR1 MNHEY and CDR2 SMNVEV (reference sequence). The CDR3 loop spans 13 amino acids. The V and J ends lost 2 bases and 12 bases respectively, with 17 bases between them. In nucleotides, the CDR3 is TGTGCCAGCAGTTTAGGAGGGTCGAACATCCGGTACTTC. It codes for CASSLGGSNIRYF.

This rearrangement joins TRBV4-1 to TRBJ2-7; no clear D. Trimming took 0 bases from V and 3 from J, leaving 12 bases between them. The CDR3 sequence is 15 residues long. Germline lookup yields CDR1 MGHRA and CDR2 YSYEKL. CDR3: CASSQEGGSGYEQYF. CDR3 bases: TGCGCCAGCAGCCAAGAAGGCGGCAGTGGCTACGAGCAGTACTTC.

Notes on this clonotype: A junction boundary mismatches the germline segment, possibly from a read error. V and J are TRBV10-3 and TRBJ2-7, with no clear D. Germline CDR1 reads ENHRY; CDR2 reads SYGVKD. CDR3 length: 12 residues. CDR3 residues: CTISEQIYEQYF. The DNA for the CDR3 is TGTACCATCAGTGAACAGATTTACGAGCAGTACTTC.

There are a few counts of this clonotype. The chain uses TRBV20-1 and TRBJ2-7; maybe TRBD1 (7 bases). Germline CDR1 DFQATT, CDR2 SNEGSKA (reference sequence). V lost 6 bases and J lost 3, with 18 bases in between. The CDR3 length is 14 residues. In DNA form, the CDR3 reads TGCAGTGCCGAAAGGGGGCGGGGAAACTACGAGCAGTACTTC. Its protein is CSAERGRGNYEQYF.

This clonotype was found a few times. The chain recombines TRBV28 with TRBJ2-3, with D unclear. There are 15 residues in the CDR3. Deletions cut 7 bases from V and 2 bases from J, with 16 bases between. The germline V gene encodes CDR1 MDHEN and CDR2 SYDVKM. The CDR3 here is CASIPRSLHTDTQYF. CDR3 DNA: TGTGCCAGCATCCCCCGAAGCCTACACACAGATACGCAGTATTTT.

This clonotype showed up many times. V and J are TRBV29-1 and TRBJ2-7; no clear D gene. Trimming left V 0 bases short and J 3 bases short, with 15 bases between. This CDR3 contains 15 residues. CDR1 and CDR2 from the germline V gene are SQVTM and ANQGSEA. The CDR3, as DNA: TGCAGCGTTGAAGACCCCAGACACGGATACTACGAGCAGTACTTC. It is translated as CSVEDPRHGYYEQYF.

The CDR3 DNA sequence: TGTGCCAGCAGCTCACTAGGACTAGCGGGGGCCGAGATTCAAGAGACCCAGTACTTC. This sequence encodes CASSSLGLAGAEIQETQYF. The V call is TRBV7-9, the J call TRBJ2-5, with TRBD2 matching 13 bases. The CDR3 has 19 residues. V was clipped by 4 bases and J by 2 bases; unmatched bases: 13. Germline V CDR1 and CDR2: SEHNR, FQNEAQ (reference sequence).

The chain links TRBV4-3 to TRBJ2-1, with a weak D call TRBD1 (5 bases). The ends were cut back, 0 bases at V and 8 bases at J, with 11 bases in the middle. The CDR3 extends over 14 amino acids. Germline CDR1 and CDR2: LGHNA and YSLEER. DNA of the CDR3: TGCGCCAGCAGCCAAGATCCAGGGCGGCATGAGCAGTTCTTC. Protein sequence: CASSQDPGRHEQFF.

This clonotype came up a few times. The V gene is TRBV24-1, the J gene TRBJ1-5; D perhaps matches TRBD1 (5 bases). V was pared by 5 bases and J by 3 bases, with 10 bases between. Germline V lookup: CDR1 KGHDR, CDR2 SFDVKD. The CDR3 length is 14 residues. The CDR3 protein is CATSGRQHNQPQHF. The CDR3 nucleotides read TGTGCCACCAGTGGTAGACAGCACAATCAGCCCCAGCATTTT.

In this sample, this clonotype turned up a few times. The CDR3 loop is CASSELLLSNTDTQYF. The CDR3 DNA reads TGTGCCAGCAGTGAACTTCTACTCTCAAACACAGATACGCAGTATTTT. The rearrangement joins TRBV2 to TRBJ2-3, with D unresolved. V lost 2 bases, J lost 2 bases, and 14 bases lay in between. The CDR3 sequence is 16 residues long. CDR1 SNHLY and CDR2 FYNNEI come from the germline V gene.

The sample holds a few counts of this clonotype. The V call is TRBV20-1, the J call TRBJ1-1; D is possibly TRBD1 (5 bases). This CDR3 is 18 amino acids long. With 1 base removed from V and 1 base from J, the gap between germline ends came to 22 bases. Germline V gene data show CDR1 as DFQATT and CDR2 as SNEGSKA (reference sequence). The CDR3 DNA sequence: TGCAGTGCTAGAGTTATCGGGGAACCAGGGAGGCCGAACACTGAAGCTTTCTTT. Amino acids: CSARVIGEPGRPNTEAFF.

The table lists this clonotype with a few counts. The rearrangement links TRBV6-5 to TRBJ2-7; TRBD1 aligns across 8 bases. Germline V gives CDR1 MNHEY, CDR2 SVGAGI. With V trimmed by 6 bases and J by 3 bases, 7 bases remained unmatched. The CDR3 spans 14 residues. The CDR3 DNA is TGTGCCAGCAGGCACGGACAGGGACGCTACGAGCAGTACTTC. This sequence encodes CASRHGQGRYEQYF.

The rearrangement uses TRBV27 and TRBJ1-1, with D perhaps TRBD1 (5 bases). From germline, CDR1 is MNHEY and CDR2 SMNVEV (reference sequence). This CDR3 has 14 amino acids. V was cut by 4 bases and J by 5 bases, with 14 bases left in between. The CDR3 spells CASSWGVSRTEAFF. CDR3 in DNA: TGTGCCAGCAGTTGGGGGGTTAGTAGGACTGAAGCTTTCTTT.

This clonotype was seen more than once but under ten times. V is TRBV7-9 and J is TRBJ1-6; D is uncertain. The CDR3 totals 13 residues. Germline V gene sequence: CDR1 SEHNR, CDR2 FQNEAQ (reference sequence). The ends were cut back, 5 bases at V and 10 bases at J, with 12 bases in the middle. The CDR3 sequence: CASSRPQGSPLHF. CDR3 DNA sequence: TGTGCCAGCAGCCGCCCCCAAGGATCACCCCTCCACTTT.

This clonotype appeared many times. The chain couples TRBV4-2 to TRBJ2-1; 7 bases fit TRBD1. The CDR3 is 16 amino acids. CDR1 and CDR2 from the germline V gene are LGHNA and YNFKEQ. The J segment lost 2 bases and the V segment lost 0 bases, leaving 4 bases of the junction unmatched. DNA of the CDR3: TGTGCCAGCAGCCAAGAAGGGACAGACCCCTACAATGAGCAGTTCTTC. This encodes CASSQEGTDPYNEQFF.

This chain links TRBV6-2 or TRBV6-3 with TRBJ1-2, with a weak D call TRBD1 (6 bases). The germline CDR1 and CDR2 sequences are MNHEY and SVGEGT. This CDR3 has 13 amino acids. The V gene lost 7 bases and the J gene lost 4 bases, with 13 bases spanning the gap. The CDR3 DNA follows: TGTGCCAGCACCAAATGGGACACCTATGGCTACACCTTC. It is translated as CASTKWDTYGYTF.

The chain is built from TRBV7-2 and TRBJ2-1, with TRBD2 matching 7 bases. Germline V gives CDR1 SGHTA, CDR2 FQGNSA. This CDR3 is built from 16 residues. V shed 4 bases and J 9 bases; nucleotides not matched to a gene: 15. The chain's CDR3 is CASSSSRSGEGSEQFF. The DNA for the CDR3 is TGTGCCAGCAGCTCGTCTAGGAGCGGGGAGGGAAGTGAGCAGTTCTTC.

The sample holds a few counts of this clonotype. The genes are TRBV4-2 and TRBJ1-2, with 7 positions matching TRBD1. This CDR3 has 15 residues. CDR1 and CDR2 (germline): LGHNA, YNFKEQ. Germline trimming cut 1 base from V and 5 bases from J; bases unmatched to any gene: 7. CDR3 bases: TGTGCCAGCAGCCAAGGGACAGGTTTTTCGTATGGCTACACCTTC. Its protein is CASSQGTGFSYGYTF.

CDR3 residues: CASSLDRAGGGEQYF. As DNA, the CDR3 is TGTGCCAGCAGCTTAGATCGTGCAGGGGGTGGCGAGCAGTACTTC. The gene calls are TRBV7-2 and TRBJ2-5, with 7 bases matching TRBD1. The J call could be wrong; TRBJ2-7 is a better fit for the DNA end. Germline CDR1 is SGHTA and CDR2 is FQGNSA. This CDR3 is 15 amino acids long.

This clonotype occurred a few times. Here the CDR3 reads CASSEGQENNEQFF. The CDR3 nucleotides read TGCGCCAGCAGCGAGGGACAGGAGAACAATGAGCAGTTCTTC. The chain has TRBV10-2 and TRBJ2-1; 8 nucleotides align to TRBD1. The CDR3 consists of 14 residues. CDR1 and CDR2 (germline): WSHSY, SAAADI. V lost 6 bases, J lost 5 bases, and 6 bases stayed unmatched.

The rearrangement joins TRBV2 to TRBJ2-5, with 7 bases that match TRBD1. The CDR3 spans 15 residues. Germline trimming cut 2 bases from V and 8 bases from J; bases unmatched to any gene: 11. Germline V gene sequence: CDR1 SNHLY, CDR2 FYNNEI. CDR3 DNA sequence: TGTGCCAGCAGTGAACAGGCTCATCGACAGGGCACCCAGTACTTC. The encoded protein is CASSEQAHRQGTQYF.

The J gene is TRBJ2-1, the V gene TRBV12-3 or TRBV12-4, with D unclear. Trimming cost V 5 bases and J 4 bases, with 12 bases left between them. CDR3 length: 14 amino acids. This CDR3 is CASSPPTIYNEQFF. The DNA of the CDR3 is TGTGCCAGCAGTCCTCCGACGATATACAATGAGCAGTTCTTC.

The gene calls are TRBV20-1 and TRBJ1-3; D is unclear. Germline V lookup: CDR1 DFQATT, CDR2 SNEGSKA (reference sequence). The CDR3 sequence is 12 residues long. V lost 7 bases and J 0 bases, leaving 7 bases between the germline ends. The CDR3 DNA is TGCAGTGTCCCGGCCTCTGGAAACACCATATATTTT. This sequence encodes CSVPASGNTIYF.

This clonotype has just one count. This chain links TRBV5-1 with TRBJ2-5; no clear D gene. V shed 1 base and J shed 5 bases, with 12 bases lying between them. Germline CDR1 is SGHRS and CDR2 is YFSETQ. The CDR3 totals 14 residues. Here the CDR3 reads CASSLLGNRETQYF. CDR3 in DNA: TGCGCCAGCAGCTTGTTAGGAAATCGTGAGACCCAGTACTTC.

The rearrangement joins TRBV7-2 to TRBJ1-2, with 7 bases that match TRBD1. Trimming took 1 base from V and 5 from J; bases not matched to a gene: 13. Looked up from germline, CDR1 is SGHTA and CDR2 is FQGNSA. This CDR3 contains 17 residues. The CDR3 region has the DNA TGTGCCAGCAGCTTAGAGGGCTCGACAGGGTGGAAGTATGGCTACACCTTC. Residues: CASSLEGSTGWKYGYTF.

A remark on this clonotype: One end of the junction fails to match germline, which may point to a read error. The V and J genes are TRBV6-2 or TRBV6-3 and TRBJ2-3; D is possibly TRBD1 or TRBD2 (5 bases each). This CDR3 spans 14 amino acids. Looked up from germline, CDR1 is MNHEY and CDR2 is SVGEGT. CDR3 coding DNA: TGTGCCAGCACCGATGGGTCTAGCACAGGTACGCAGTATTTT. Translated: CASTDGSSTGTQYF.

Only one count was recorded for this clonotype. The chain links TRBV6-5 to TRBJ1-2; unclear D gene. V gave up 0 bases and J gave up 6 bases, with 8 bases separating them. The CDR3 contains 13 residues. Germline CDR1 is MNHEY and CDR2 is SVGAGI. The CDR3 here is CASSYSGFNGYTF. For the CDR3, the DNA is TGTGCCAGCAGTTACTCCGGGTTCAATGGCTACACCTTC.

This clonotype has more than one count but fewer than ten. The V gene is TRBV6-2 or TRBV6-3, the J gene TRBJ2-1; no definite D call. CDR1 and CDR2 (germline): MNHEY, SVGEGT. V was cut by 7 bases and J by 4 bases, with 17 bases left in between. The CDR3 runs 15 residues. CDR3 nucleotides: TGTGCCAGCACAAGCAGTCACTCAGGATACAATGAGCAGTTCTTC. Protein: CASTSSHSGYNEQFF.